The rows below give T cell receptor beta chains drawn from one sample of a study of cytomegalovirus exposure and HLA in healthy donors. Profiled with immunoSEQ multiplex PCR; TCRdb holds only in-frame clones, not every one. The data contain roughly 140,000 clones, approximately 80% of them seen just once; the ten biggest clones take up approximately 4.9%. Sequenced input: PBMCs. These TCRs come from a woman between 50 and 59 years old in good health and CMV-seronegative. Both conserved end residues are part of each CDR3. The D gene is left open where the match is weak. Clone size is shown for a subset of rows, as once, few, many or a class of expanded clone.

v_gene	abundance	j_gene	len	d_gene	CDR3nt	CDR3aa
TRBV9	-	TRBJ1-5	16	-	TGTGCCAGCAGTCAATCCTCAGGTGGGTCTTTGGAGCCCCAGCATTTT	CASSQSSGGSLEPQHF
TRBV19	-	TRBJ1-1	17	-	TGTGCCAGTAGTATAGGTTGGCAGGGGTTTGATAAGTCTGAAGCTTTCTTT	CASSIGWQGFDKSEAFF
TRBV7-9	-	TRBJ2-7	14	TRBD1	TGTGCCAGCAGCTCAGAGACAGGGTTATACGAGCAGTACTTC	CASSSETGLYEQYF
TRBV7-8	-	TRBJ1-2	13	-	TGTGCCAGCAGCTTAGCCACAGCATATGGCTACACCTTC	CASSLATAYGYTF
TRBV5-1	-	TRBJ2-1	15	TRBD1	TGCGCCAGCAGCTCGACAGGGGGCGTTTACAATGAGCAGTTCTTC	CASSSTGGVYNEQFF
TRBV28	-	TRBJ2-7	15	TRBD1	TGTGCCAGCAGTTCGGCAGGGGGAAATGTCTACGAGCAGTACTTC	CASSSAGGNVYEQYF
TRBV4-1	-	TRBJ1-6	15	-	TGCGCCAGCAGCCAAGGCCCCGTCGGTAATTCACCCCTCCACTTT	CASSQGPVGNSPLHF
TRBV19	few	TRBJ1-1	14	-	TGTGCCAGTCGGGTACAGGCTATGAACACTGAAGCTTTCTTT	CASRVQAMNTEAFF
TRBV5-1	-	TRBJ1-6	12	-	TGCGCCAGCAGCTTGTGGAGAGAACCCCTCCACTTT	CASSLWREPLHF
TRBV19	-	TRBJ2-5	14	-	TGTGCCAGTAGTCTCCAGGGATCCCAAGAGACCCAGTACTTC	CASSLQGSQETQYF
TRBV18	-	TRBJ1-1	12	-	TGTGCCAGCTCACCAAGGGAGGGAGAAGCTTTCTTT	CASSPREGEAFF